Reported below is one T cell receptor (beta chain). Its antigen is still unknown. TCRdb re-called the 5' RACE reads and catalogs CDR3 proteins one per entry, DNA excluded. There are 440,000 or so distinct CDR3 sequences in the sample, with more than 2% held by the top ten. These data belong to a study of monozygotic twins with inflammatory bowel disease. Points from the study as a whole: Healthy co-twins showed greater TCRbeta diversity (inverse Simpson) than IBD patients. Comparison of concordant versus discordant twins revealed no difference in repertoire similarity, possibly due to limited power.

Germline values: CDR1 KGHSH, CDR2 LQKENI. The CDR3 spans 13 residues. The sequence was obtained from a human donor with ulcerative colitis or Crohn's disease, or a healthy co-twin of an affected twin (not recorded which). The sequencing input was blood. The chain recombines TRBV18 with TRBJ1-2; TCRdb's D call, TRBD1, is unchecked because there is no DNA. The CDR3 spells CASLPDRNYGYTF.